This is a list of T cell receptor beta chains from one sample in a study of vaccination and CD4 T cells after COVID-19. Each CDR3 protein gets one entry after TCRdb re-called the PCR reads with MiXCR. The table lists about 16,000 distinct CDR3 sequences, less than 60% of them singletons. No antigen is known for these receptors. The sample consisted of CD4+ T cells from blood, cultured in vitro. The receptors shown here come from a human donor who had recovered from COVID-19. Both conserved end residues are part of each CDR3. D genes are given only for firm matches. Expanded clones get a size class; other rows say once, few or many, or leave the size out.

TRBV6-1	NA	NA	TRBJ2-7	TGTGCCAGCAGTGGGGGTGGGGCCGAGCAGTACTTC	CASSGGGAEQYF
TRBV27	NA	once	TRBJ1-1	TGTGCCAGCAGGTTTAAGGGGTTGCATACTGAAGCTTTCTTT	CASRFKGLHTEAFF
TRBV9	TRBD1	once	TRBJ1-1	TGTGCCAGCAACGCCCGAGGAGGGGGCAGAGCTTTCTTT	CASNARGGGRAFF
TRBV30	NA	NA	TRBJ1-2	TGTGCCTGGAGTCAACGGGCGGTGAACTATGGCTACACCTTC	CAWSQRAVNYGYTF
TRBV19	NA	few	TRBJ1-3	TGTGCCAGTAATGCGGACGGGGGCGGAGGAAACACCATATATTTT	CASNADGGGGNTIYF
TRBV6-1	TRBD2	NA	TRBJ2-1	TGTGCCAGCAGCACCGGGACTAGCCAGGACAATGAGCAGTTCTTC	CASSTGTSQDNEQFF
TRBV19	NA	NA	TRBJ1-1	TGTGCCAGTAGTATAAGGGGGAACACTGAAGCTTTCTTT	CASSIRGNTEAFF
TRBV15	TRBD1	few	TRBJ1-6	TGTGCCACCAGCAGAGATCAGGGGGCGAATTCACCCCTCCACTTT	CATSRDQGANSPLHF
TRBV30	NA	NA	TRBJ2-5	TGTGCCTGGAGTGAGAACGGGGGTGGCGAGACCCAGTACTTC	CAWSENGGGETQYF
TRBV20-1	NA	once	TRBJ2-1	TGCAGTGCTCGGGGACGTTTGGGAACGGATGAGCAGTTCTTC	CSARGRLGTDEQFF
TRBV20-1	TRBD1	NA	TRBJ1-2	TGCAGTGCTAGAGTGGACAGGGGAGGCTACACCTTC	CSARVDRGGYTF
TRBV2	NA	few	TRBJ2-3	TGTGCCAGCAGTGGGGTTGCGGGGCTCACAGATACGCAGTATTTT	CASSGVAGLTDTQYF
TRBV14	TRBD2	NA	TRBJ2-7	TGTGCCAGCAGCCAATGGGGACTAGCGGACTCCTACGAGCAGTACTTC	CASSQWGLADSYEQYF
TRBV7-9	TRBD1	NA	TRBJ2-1	TGTGCCAGCCAGGGGGCCCTTCTAGCGTCCAGCTCCTACAATGAGCAGTTCTTC	CASQGALLASSSYNEQFF
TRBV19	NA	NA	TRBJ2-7	TGTGCCAGTAGCCCTGGACATACTACCTACGAGCAGTACTTC	CASSPGHTTYEQYF
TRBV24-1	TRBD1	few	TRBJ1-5	TGTGCCACCAGTGATCAACAGGGGAACCAGCCCCAGCATTTT	CATSDQQGNQPQHF
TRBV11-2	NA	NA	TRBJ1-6	TGTGCCAGCAGCCCCGCCGGCTCCTATAATTCACCCCTCCACTTT	CASSPAGSYNSPLHF
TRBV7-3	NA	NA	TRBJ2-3	TGTGCCAGCAGCTTAAGTGGGTCAGATACGCAGTATTTT	CASSLSGSDTQYF
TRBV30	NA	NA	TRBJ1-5	TGTGCCTGGAGTGTACTCAGGGGCGGGCAGCCCCAGCATTTT	CAWSVLRGGQPQHF
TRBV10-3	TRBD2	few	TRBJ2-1	TGTGCCATCAGTGGAGGGCCGGGACAGGGGACTAGCGGGAGGGCGGAGGAGCAGTTCTTC	CAISGGPGQGTSGRAEEQFF
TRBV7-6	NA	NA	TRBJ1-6	TGTGCCAGCAGCTTAGACGCACTGAATTCACCCCTCCACTTT	CASSLDALNSPLHF
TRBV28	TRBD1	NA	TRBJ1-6	TGTGCCAGCAGTTCCGGGACAGGGGGGCATCCACCCCTCCACTTT	CASSSGTGGHPPLHF
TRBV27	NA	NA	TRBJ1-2	TGTGCCAGCGCACCAGACCCTTATGGCTACACCTTC	CASAPDPYGYTF
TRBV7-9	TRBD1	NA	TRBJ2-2	TGTGCCAGCATCGGGACAGGGGTTACCGGGGAGCTGTTTTTT	CASIGTGVTGELFF
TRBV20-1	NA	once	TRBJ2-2	TGCAGTGCTAGAGATCCCCGACACACCGGGGAGCTGTTTTTT	CSARDPRHTGELFF
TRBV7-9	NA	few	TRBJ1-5	TGTGCCAGCAGCTTAGCCCGGTCCGGGGCAGGAGGCAATCAGCCCCAGCATTTT	CASSLARSGAGGNQPQHF
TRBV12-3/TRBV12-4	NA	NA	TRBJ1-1	TGTGCCAGCACCGAGAGGGGGAACACTGAAGCTTTCTTT	CASTERGNTEAFF
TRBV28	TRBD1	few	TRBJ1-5	TGTGCCAGCATTCCGACAGGGGGATTCAATCAGCCCCAGCATTTT	CASIPTGGFNQPQHF
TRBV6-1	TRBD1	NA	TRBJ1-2	TGTGCCAGTTTTGGGACAGGCCCCAATCGCTACACCTTC	CASFGTGPNRYTF
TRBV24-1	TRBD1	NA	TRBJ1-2	TGTGCCACCAGTGGGGGACAGGTTGAATATGGCTACACCTTC	CATSGGQVEYGYTF
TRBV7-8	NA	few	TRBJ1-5	TGTGCCAGCAGCTTAGTGCTGGGACTGTATAGCAATCAGCCCCAGCATTTT	CASSLVLGLYSNQPQHF
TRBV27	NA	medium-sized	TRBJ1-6	TGTGCCAGCAGCTACAGGGTTGACTCACCCCTCCACTTT	CASSYRVDSPLHF
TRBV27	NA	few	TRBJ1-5	TGTGCCAGCAGACTCTCAGACAGGAATAGCAATCAGCCCCAGCATTTT	CASRLSDRNSNQPQHF